This note documents a single T cell receptor (beta chain) sequence. This CDR3 is 12 amino acids long. The junction had 6 bases not matched to a gene; V was cut back by 3 bases and J by 16 bases. Sequencing was performed with immunoSEQ multiplex PCR; in TCRdb, only in-frame clones are kept and a portion is missing. This table holds about 120,000 clones, over 90% found once. The data are from a study of control samples from healthy donors and cancer patients. V usage is TRBV12-3 or TRBV12-4 and J usage is TRBJ2-4; TRBD1 aligns across 10 bases. This TCR derives from a man between 25 and 39 years old in good health. Sample: blood. The CDR3 DNA reads as TGTGCCAGCAGTTTTAGTCGGGACAGGGGCTACTTC. Translated, it gives CASSFSRDRGYF.